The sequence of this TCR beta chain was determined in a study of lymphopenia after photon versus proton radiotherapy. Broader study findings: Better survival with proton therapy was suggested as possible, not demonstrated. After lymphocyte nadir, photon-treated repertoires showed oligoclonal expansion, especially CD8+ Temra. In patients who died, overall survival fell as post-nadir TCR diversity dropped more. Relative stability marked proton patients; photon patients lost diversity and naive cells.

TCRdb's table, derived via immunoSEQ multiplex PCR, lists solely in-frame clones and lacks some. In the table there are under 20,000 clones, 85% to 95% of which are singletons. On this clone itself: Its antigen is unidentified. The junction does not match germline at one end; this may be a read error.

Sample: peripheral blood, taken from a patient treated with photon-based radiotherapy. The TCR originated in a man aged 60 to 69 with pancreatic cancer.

In DNA form, the CDR3 reads TGTGTCAGCAGTTTTGACAGGGTGGGACAGCCCCAGCATTTT. It translates to CVSSFDRVGQPQHF. The chain combines TRBV27 with TRBJ1-5, with TRBD1 matching over 7 bases. Germline V gives CDR1 MNHEY, CDR2 SMNVEV (reference sequence). The CDR3 runs to 14 residues.